Below, 23 T cell receptor beta chains from the same sample are listed, as sequenced in a study of blood T cell repertoires in COVID-19. TCRdb's copy holds only in-frame clones and misses some; the assay was immunoSEQ multiplex PCR. The sample comprises around 140,000 clones, roughly 86% of which are singletons, and approximately 3.6% rests with the top ten. The sample consisted of PBMCs or T cells enriched from blood (not recorded which). The receptors derive from a woman between 50 and 59 years old with acute COVID-19.

CDR3 in amino acids: CASSLRQGNYGYTF. CDR3 sequence (DNA): TGTGCCAGCAGCCTCCGACAGGGGAACTATGGCTACACCTTC. The chain couples TRBV3-1 (or the pseudogene TRBV3-2) to TRBJ1-2; 8 bases map to TRBD1. Trimming at V came to 4 bases and at J to 2 bases, leaving 3 bases not matched to a gene. There are 14 residues in the CDR3. Germline V gene lookup returns CDR1 LGHDT and CDR2 YNNKEL (reference sequence).

This sequence joins TRBV25-1 and TRBJ2-1, with D possibly being TRBD2 (6 bases). Germline CDR1 MGHDK, CDR2 SYGVNS. The CDR3 has 13 residues. Trimming took off 5 bases at V and 5 bases at J, with 10 bases between the two ends. The CDR3 here is CASSSAGNNEQFF. CDR3 coding DNA: TGTGCCAGCAGTTCGGCGGGAAACAATGAGCAGTTCTTC.

V and J are TRBV2 and TRBJ1-2, with 9 bases lining up with TRBD1. The junction had 6 bases not matched to a gene; V was cut back by 6 bases and J by 4 bases. CDR3 length: 14 amino acids. From germline, CDR1 is SNHLY and CDR2 FYNNEI. CDR3 sequence (DNA): TGTGCCAGCAGCCAGGGACAGGGAGCCTATGGCTACACCTTC. It is translated as CASSQGQGAYGYTF. The whole variable domain, remainder taken from reference TRBV2 and TRBJ1-2, is EPEVTQTPSHQVTQMGQEVILRCVPISNHLYFYWYRQILGQKVEFLVSFYNNEISEKSEIFDDQFSVERPDGSNFTLKIRSTKLEDSAMYFCASSQGQGAYGYTFGSGTRLTVV.

This clone was picked up one time. The J gene is TRBJ1-5, the V gene TRBV7-9; TRBD1 matches 7 bases. Germline V lookup: CDR1 SEHNR, CDR2 FQNEAQ (reference sequence). Losses at the gene ends were 5 bases for V and 7 bases for J; bases not matched to a gene: 8. The CDR3 loop spans 14 amino acids. CDR3 nucleotide sequence: TGTGCCAGCAGCCGGGCAGGGGACAGACAGCCCCAGCATTTT. It yields the protein CASSRAGDRQPQHF. The full variable domain, completed using reference TRBV7-9 and TRBJ1-5, is DTGVSQNPRHKITKRGQNVTFRCDPISEHNRLYWYRQTLGQGPEFLTYFQNEAQLEKSRLLSDRFSAERPKGSFSTLEIQRTEQGDSAMYLCASSRAGDRQPQHFGDGTRLSIL.

The chain links TRBV20-1 to TRBJ1-1, with D perhaps matching TRBD1 (6 bases). Trimming stripped 2 bases from V and 5 bases from J, with 6 bases between. There are 11 residues in the CDR3. The germline CDR1 and CDR2 sequences are DFQATT and SNEGSKA (reference sequence). CDR3 region: CSARTGTEAFF. The DNA of the CDR3 is TGCAGTGCTAGAACAGGGACTGAAGCTTTCTTT.

The chain uses TRBV12-3 or TRBV12-4 and TRBJ1-6, with a tentative D call TRBD1 (5 bases). The V and J ends lost 5 bases and 11 bases respectively, with 10 bases between them. CDR3 size: 12 residues. The DNA of the CDR3 is TGTGCCAGCAGTCACGGACAAACACCCCTCCACTTT. Amino acid sequence: CASSHGQTPLHF.

This clone has just one count. The CDR3 DNA reads TGTGCCAGCAGCTCTCGGCGGGAGGAAGTCGCAGATACGCAGTATTTT. Protein: CASSSRREEVADTQYF. The rearrangement uses TRBV7-9 and TRBJ2-3, with TRBD2 identical over 8 bases. The germline CDR1 and CDR2 sequences are SEHNR and FQNEAQ (reference sequence). Unmatched junction bases numbered 10, after V lost 4 bases and J lost 4 bases. The CDR3 extends over 16 amino acids.

The gene calls are TRBV6-5 and TRBJ2-5; tentatively, D is TRBD2 (6 bases). V was cut by 4 bases and J by 5 bases, with 14 bases left in between. CDR1 and CDR2 (germline): MNHEY, SVGAGI. The CDR3 is 14 residues long. As DNA, the CDR3 is TGTGCCAGCAGTTCCGGTGGGGAGGCCGAGACCCAGTACTTC. Protein sequence: CASSSGGEAETQYF.

The V and J genes are TRBV4-1 and TRBJ2-7, with 10 bases identical to TRBD1. After removal of 1 base from V and 0 bases from J, the junction contained 6 bases not matched to a gene. Per the germline V gene, CDR1 is MGHRA and CDR2 is YSYEKL. This CDR3 contains 17 residues. The DNA for the CDR3 is TGCGCCAGCAGCCAAGGGGCCGGGACAGGGGACTCCTACGAGCAGTACTTC. Encoded protein: CASSQGAGTGDSYEQYF.

The rearrangement links TRBV10-3 to TRBJ2-4; the D gene is possibly TRBD1 (6 bases). Germline CDR1 reads ENHRY; CDR2 reads SYGVKD. The CDR3 loop spans 14 amino acids. V gave up 0 bases and J gave up 9 bases, with 12 bases separating them. The CDR3 region is CAISESGAGSIQYF. CDR3 sequence (DNA): TGTGCCATCAGTGAGTCGGGGGCAGGGTCCATTCAGTACTTC.

This chain's CDR3 is CASSHRDFTDTQYF. DNA for the CDR3: TGTGCCAGCAGCCACCGGGACTTCACAGATACGCAGTATTTT. This sequence joins TRBV14 and TRBJ2-3, with D perhaps TRBD2 (6 bases). In germline, CDR1 is SGHDN, CDR2 FVKESK. This CDR3 has 14 residues. V was clipped by 3 bases and J by 2 bases, with 9 bases between them.

The chain combines TRBV30 with TRBJ2-1; the match to TRBD1 covers 7 bases. V was pared by 2 bases and J by 10 bases, with 8 bases of the junction left unmatched. The CDR3 covers 13 residues. CDR1 GTSNPN and CDR2 SVGIG come from the germline V gene (reference sequence). The CDR3 sequence: CAWSRDSTMEQFF. CDR3 sequence (DNA): TGTGCCTGGAGTCGGGACAGTACAATGGAGCAGTTCTTC.

This CDR3 reads CASSQAMGSGSLGVRETQYF. CDR3 sequence (DNA): TGTGCCAGCAGCCAAGCGATGGGTAGCGGGAGTCTTGGGGTACGAGAGACCCAGTACTTC. The gene calls are TRBV14 and TRBJ2-5, with 9 bases aligning to TRBD2. Germline loops: CDR1 SGHDN, CDR2 FVKESK. This CDR3 is built from 20 residues. Germline trimming cut 1 base from V and 4 bases from J; bases unmatched to any gene: 19.

The chain carries TRBV3-1 (or the pseudogene TRBV3-2) and TRBJ2-1; D is undetermined. V shed 0 bases and J shed 8 bases, with 8 bases lying between them. The CDR3 sequence is 13 residues long. Germline CDR1 is LGHDT and CDR2 is YNNKEL (reference sequence). The DNA of the CDR3 is TGTGCCAGCAGCCAAGACGCAGGCGATGAGCAGTTCTTC. It specifies CASSQDAGDEQFF.

The chain uses TRBV29-1 and TRBJ2-1, with 12 bases aligning to TRBD2. V lost 0 bases, J lost 12 bases, and 9 bases stayed unmatched. The CDR3 is made up of 15 amino acids. Germline CDR1 and CDR2: SQVTM and ANQGSEA. The CDR3 loop is CSVEEDWTSGIVQFF. CDR3 in DNA: TGCAGCGTTGAAGAGGATTGGACTAGCGGGATTGTGCAGTTCTTC.

The rearrangement links TRBV10-2 to TRBJ1-5; tentative D call: TRBD1 (5 bases). The CDR3 extends over 15 amino acids. In germline, CDR1 is WSHSY, CDR2 SAAADI. V was pared by 2 bases and J by 3 bases, with 11 bases between. The CDR3 sequence is CASSEAGLNNQPQHF. As DNA, the CDR3 is TGCGCCAGCAGTGAGGCAGGGCTTAACAATCAGCCCCAGCATTTT.

V and J are TRBV18 and TRBJ1-2, with D maybe TRBD1 (6 bases). V was pared by 3 bases and J by 1 base, with 12 bases between. The CDR3 spans 15 residues. The germline V gene has CDR1 KGHSH and CDR2 LQKENI. The CDR3 here is CASSPLDSHNYGYTF. In DNA, the CDR3 is TGTGCCAGCTCACCTCTGGACAGCCATAACTATGGCTACACCTTC. Full variable domain (remainder filled in from reference TRBV18 and TRBJ1-2): NAGVMQNPRHLVRRRGQEARLRCSPMKGHSHVYWYRQLPEEGLKFMVYLQKENIIDESGMPKERFSAEFPKEGPSILRIQQVVRGDSAAYFCASSPLDSHNYGYTFGSGTRLTVV.

The CDR3 reads CASSFTGGGAEAFF. The CDR3 DNA is TGTGCCAGCAGCTTCACAGGCGGTGGGGCTGAAGCTTTCTTT. The genes are TRBV11-1 and TRBJ1-1; D might be TRBD1 (5 bases). The CDR3 runs to 14 residues. The germline CDR1 and CDR2 sequences are SGHAT and FQDESV (reference sequence). Trimming stripped 3 bases from V and 6 bases from J, with 14 bases between.

CDR3 nucleotide sequence: TGTGCCAGCTCTCTCGGGGGGGCCGAGCAGTACTTC. Protein sequence: CASSLGGAEQYF. The chain carries TRBV18 and TRBJ2-7, with 8 bases fitting TRBD2. The germline CDR1 and CDR2 sequences are KGHSH and LQKENI. V lost 6 bases, J lost 6 bases, and 4 bases stayed unmatched. This CDR3 spans 12 amino acids.

V usage is TRBV7-8 and J usage is TRBJ1-6, with TRBD1 matching over 7 bases. This CDR3 region has 15 residues. J gave up 7 bases and V 4 bases, and 7 bases lay outside the gene matches. Germline V gene sequence: CDR1 SGHVS, CDR2 FQNEAQ. The CDR3 DNA sequence: TGTGCCAGCAGCTCTTCTCGACAGGGAAATTCACCCCTCCACTTT. Its translation is CASSSSRQGNSPLHF.

The J gene is TRBJ2-3, the V gene TRBV12-5, with 8 positions matching TRBD2. The germline V gene has CDR1 LGHNT and CDR2 FRNRAP. Losses at the gene ends were 1 base for V and 1 base for J; bases not matched to a gene: 7. This CDR3 contains 17 residues. The chain's CDR3 is CASGLGSGGRRTDTQYF. DNA of the CDR3: TGTGCTAGTGGTTTGGGGAGTGGCGGGAGGCGCACAGATACGCAGTATTTT.

V usage is TRBV7-3 and J usage is TRBJ2-2; maybe TRBD2 (6 bases). Trimming stripped 5 bases from V and 6 bases from J, with 19 bases between. The CDR3 spans 16 residues. Germline CDR1 and CDR2: SGHTA and FQGTGA. The CDR3 DNA sequence: TGTGCCAGCAGCCCCGGTGGAAGCGGGTCGGCCGGGGAGCTGTTTTTT. Translating gives CASSPGGSGSAGELFF.

V and J are TRBV27 and TRBJ1-5, with 8 bases fitting TRBD1. This CDR3 spans 16 amino acids. V shed 2 bases, J shed 6 bases, and the junction held 9 bases outside the gene matches. In germline, CDR1 is MNHEY, CDR2 SMNVEV (reference sequence). The CDR3 sequence is CASSLGPDRGRQPQHF. The CDR3 DNA follows: TGTGCCAGCAGTTTAGGGCCAGACAGGGGCCGTCAGCCCCAGCATTTT.